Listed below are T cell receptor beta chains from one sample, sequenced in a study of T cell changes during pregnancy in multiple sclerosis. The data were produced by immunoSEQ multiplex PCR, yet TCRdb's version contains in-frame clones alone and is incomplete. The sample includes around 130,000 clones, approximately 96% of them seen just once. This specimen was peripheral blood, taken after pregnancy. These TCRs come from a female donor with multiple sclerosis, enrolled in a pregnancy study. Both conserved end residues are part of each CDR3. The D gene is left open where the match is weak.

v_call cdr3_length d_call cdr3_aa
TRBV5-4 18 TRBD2 CASSLGLAGGPGTGELFF
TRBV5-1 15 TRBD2 CASSLVTSGHYEQYF
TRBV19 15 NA CASSIGTGSNTEAFF
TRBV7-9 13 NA CASSLGQNTEAFF
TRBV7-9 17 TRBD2 CASSDSSGGGSSYEQYF
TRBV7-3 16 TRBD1 CASRPAFRTGANEQYF
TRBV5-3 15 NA CARSYPGRARYEQYF
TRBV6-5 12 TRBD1 CASRDRGRIQYF
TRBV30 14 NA CAWTWGAGRHVLTF
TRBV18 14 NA CASSPSQGYQPQHF
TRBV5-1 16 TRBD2 CASSPGLAGLYNEQFF
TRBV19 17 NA CASSTGLPGSGANVLTF
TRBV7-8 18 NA CASSLEGGSASALFEQYF
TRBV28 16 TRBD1 CASSPPGTGEKDTQYF
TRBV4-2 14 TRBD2 CASSPSGRLGEQYF
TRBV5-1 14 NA CASSYGGFQETQYF
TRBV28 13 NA CASSLPGRPEAFF
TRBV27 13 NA CASSLSPSSEQFF
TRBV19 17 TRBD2 CASSPGGLAGLMVEQFF
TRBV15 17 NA CATSRGWEKYPYNEQFF
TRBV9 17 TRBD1 CASSVPGQAPGDNEQFF
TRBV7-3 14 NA CASSLQGPTGELFF
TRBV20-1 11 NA CSARQVNEQYF
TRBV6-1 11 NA CASSSLNEQFF
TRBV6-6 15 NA CASTLTGNSNQPQHF
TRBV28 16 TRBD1 CASSSAGTGTTYEQYF
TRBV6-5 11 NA CATRGTGELFF
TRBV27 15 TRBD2 CASSLNRAGADTQYF
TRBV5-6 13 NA CASREQALREAFF
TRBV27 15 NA CASRHTGTNTGELFF
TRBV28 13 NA CASSLYPPVEQYF
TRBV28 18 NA CASNTPGLPKSNNQPQHF
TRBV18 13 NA CASSRLAGNEQFF
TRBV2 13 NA CASSVSPRGTQYF
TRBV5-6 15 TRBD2 CASSPESGGPYEQYF
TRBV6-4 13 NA CASSVRENTEAFF